One TCR beta chain is described in this entry. The antigen is not known. Profiled with immunoSEQ multiplex PCR; TCRdb holds only in-frame clones, not every one. The sample records about 14,000 clones, over 70% being singletons. This specimen comes from a study of PD-1 blockade in classical Hodgkin lymphoma. Study results and caveats: Similar baseline diversity was found in complete responders and newly diagnosed patients.

The germline V gene encodes CDR1 SEHNR and CDR2 FQNEAQ (reference sequence). The V segment lost 4 bases and the J segment 1 base; nucleotides outside the gene matches: 5. The length of the CDR3 is 15 residues. There was relapse after autologous stem cell transplantation in every patient, and there was variation in brentuximab vedotin exposure. The chain couples TRBV7-9 to TRBJ2-5; 8 bases agree with TRBD1. The clonotype was recovered from a human donor with classical Hodgkin lymphoma. The sequences come from peripheral blood mononuclear cells (PBMCs), collected before the second cycle of nivolumab. CDR3 DNA: TGTGCCAGCAGCTCTATGGACAGGGCCCAAGAGACCCAGTACTTC. It translates to CASSSMDRAQETQYF.